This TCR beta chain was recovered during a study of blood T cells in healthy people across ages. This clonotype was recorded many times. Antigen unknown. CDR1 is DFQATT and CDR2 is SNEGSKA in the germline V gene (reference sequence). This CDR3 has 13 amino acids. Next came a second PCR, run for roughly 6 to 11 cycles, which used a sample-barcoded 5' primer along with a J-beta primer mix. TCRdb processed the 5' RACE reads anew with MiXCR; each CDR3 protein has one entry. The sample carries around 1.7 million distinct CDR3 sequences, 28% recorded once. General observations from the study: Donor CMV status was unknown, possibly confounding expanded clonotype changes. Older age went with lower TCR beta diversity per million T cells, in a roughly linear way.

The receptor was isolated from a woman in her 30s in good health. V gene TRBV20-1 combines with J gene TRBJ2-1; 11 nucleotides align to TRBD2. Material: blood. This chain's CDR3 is CSAGTSGRDEQFF. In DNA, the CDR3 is TGCAGCGCTGGGACTAGCGGCCGGGATGAGCAGTTCTTC.